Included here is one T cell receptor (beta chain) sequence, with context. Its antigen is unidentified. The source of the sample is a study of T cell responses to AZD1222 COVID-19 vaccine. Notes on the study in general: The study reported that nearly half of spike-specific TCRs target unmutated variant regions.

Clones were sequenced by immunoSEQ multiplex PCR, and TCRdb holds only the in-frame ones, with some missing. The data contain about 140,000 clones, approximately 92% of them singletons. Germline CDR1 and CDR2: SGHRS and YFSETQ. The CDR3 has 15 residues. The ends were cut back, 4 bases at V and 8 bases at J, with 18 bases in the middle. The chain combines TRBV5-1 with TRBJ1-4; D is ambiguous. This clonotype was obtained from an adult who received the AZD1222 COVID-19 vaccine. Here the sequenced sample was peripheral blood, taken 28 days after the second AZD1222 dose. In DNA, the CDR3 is TGCGCCAGCAGCCAAAGCCGCCCGTGGGAAGAAAAACTGTTTTTT. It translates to CASSQSRPWEEKLFF.